This record covers a single T cell receptor (beta chain). Its specificity is not known. This entry belongs to a study of OX40 agonist ivuxolimab in advanced cancers. Across the whole study: An agonistic anti-OX40 (CD134) antibody, ivuxolimab, was used to treat the patients. Study results and caveats: CD4+ and CD8+ blood T cells expanded clonally by week 6 at 0.1 to 3.0 mg/kg. Low normalized T-cell clonal expansion also characterized some of the nonresponders.

Trimming shortened V by 7 bases and J by 1 base, and 22 bases separated the two germline ends. Germline V gene data show CDR1 as LNHDA and CDR2 as SQIVND (reference sequence). This CDR3 comprises 17 residues. The protocol was immunoSEQ multiplex PCR, while the TCRdb copy is restricted to in-frame clones and leaves out a portion. Seen here are about 67,000 clones, around 84% observed once, and the top ten hold 2.4%. Patients with a history of autoimmune disease or on systemic immunosuppression were excluded. Sequencing was performed on CD4+ or CD8+ T cells sorted from blood, taken in a trial of the OX40 agonist ivuxolimab. The source is an adult with an advanced solid tumor such as melanoma, head and neck, liver or kidney cancer. V usage is TRBV19 and J usage is TRBJ1-2; D uncertain. The CDR3, as DNA: TGTGCCAGTATACCCCGCTGGGGAGACACTGATAACTATGGCTACACCTTC. This codes for CASIPRWGDTDNYGYTF.